Listed here are 5 T cell receptor beta chains from one sample, sequenced in a study of blood T cell repertoires in COVID-19. The table came from immunoSEQ multiplex PCR; TCRdb's copy has only in-frame clones and leaves some out. Among 65,000 to 85,000 clones listed, around 89% were seen once. The specimen was peripheral blood. Receptor source: a human donor in a cohort sampled during active COVID-19.

The V and J genes are TRBV6-5 and TRBJ2-2, with a tentative D call TRBD1 (5 bases). The CDR3 spans 14 residues. The V gene lost 6 bases and the J gene lost 1 base, with 9 bases spanning the gap. Per the germline V gene, CDR1 is MNHEY and CDR2 is SVGAGI. The chain's CDR3 is CASSPDRNTGELFF. CDR3 in DNA: TGTGCCAGCAGCCCCGACAGGAACACCGGGGAGCTGTTTTTT.

The V call is TRBV6-2 or TRBV6-3, the J call TRBJ1-6; D call uncertain. Germline CDR1 and CDR2: MNHEY and SVGEGT. This CDR3 is built from 14 residues. The ends were cut back, 4 bases at V and 14 bases at J, with 18 bases in the middle. The CDR3 sequence: CASSSAGGRSTLHF. The CDR3 DNA reads TGTGCCAGCAGTTCGGCGGGTGGAAGGTCCACCCTCCACTTT.

The chain employs TRBV5-5 and TRBJ2-7, with D maybe TRBD2 (6 bases). The germline gives CDR1 SGHKS, CDR2 YYEKEE (reference sequence). This CDR3 has 14 residues. Trimming removed 0 bases from V and 4 bases from J, with 11 bases in between. CDR3 bases: TGTGCCAGCAGCTTGGTCTCGGGAGTGTACGAGCAGTACTTC. It is translated as CASSLVSGVYEQYF.

This clone was detected a few times. The V gene is TRBV18, the J gene TRBJ2-7; no clear D. Germline CDR1 and CDR2: KGHSH and LQKENI. There are 14 residues in the CDR3. The V end was cut by 6 bases, the J end by 0 bases, with 12 bases between. CDR3 loop: CASSRLLSSYEQYF. For the CDR3, the DNA is TGTGCCAGCTCGCGACTCCTGAGCTCCTACGAGCAGTACTTC.

The genes are TRBV19 and TRBJ1-2, with D hard to call. V lost 9 bases and J lost 5, with 19 bases in between. Germline V gene sequence: CDR1 LNHDA, CDR2 SQIVND (reference sequence). This CDR3 region has 14 residues. In DNA form, the CDR3 reads TGTGCCAGCCACAGCGGCAGAGCCCCTTATGGCTACACCTTC. Encoded protein: CASHSGRAPYGYTF.